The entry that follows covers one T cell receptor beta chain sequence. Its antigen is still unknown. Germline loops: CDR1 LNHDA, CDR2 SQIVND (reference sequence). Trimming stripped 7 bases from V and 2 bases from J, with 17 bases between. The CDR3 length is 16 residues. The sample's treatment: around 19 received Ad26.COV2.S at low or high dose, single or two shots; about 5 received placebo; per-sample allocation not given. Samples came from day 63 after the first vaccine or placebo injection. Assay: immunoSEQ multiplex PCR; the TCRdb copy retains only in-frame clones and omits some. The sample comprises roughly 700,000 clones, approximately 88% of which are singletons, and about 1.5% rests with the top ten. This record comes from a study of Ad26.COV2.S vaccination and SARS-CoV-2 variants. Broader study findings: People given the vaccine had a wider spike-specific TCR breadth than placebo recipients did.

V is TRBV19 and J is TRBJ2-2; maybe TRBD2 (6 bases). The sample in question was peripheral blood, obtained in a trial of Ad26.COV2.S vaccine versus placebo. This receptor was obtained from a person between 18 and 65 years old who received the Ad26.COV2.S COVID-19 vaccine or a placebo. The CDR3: CASTRRGGLNTGELFF. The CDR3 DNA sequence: TGTGCCAGTACCAGGAGGGGAGGACTAAACACCGGGGAGCTGTTTTTT.